This T cell receptor (beta chain) was sequenced during a study of blood T cell repertoires in COVID-19 (dated by TCRdb to the early 2020s). Study-level background: Collaborator samples came from the United States, Italy and Spain and covered acute and convalescent phases of COVID-19. The prospective study material was composed of cDNA or gDNA derived from T cells, B-cell-depleted T cells, or PBMCs. The dataset comprised deeply sampled blood TCRbeta repertoires from subjects exposed to, actively infected with, or recovered from COVID-19. The repertoires were made available in a free public database intended to serve as a resource for research on the immune response to SARS-CoV-2. Samples came from the ongoing ImmuneRACE study (first 160 participants) plus 1,254 subjects from 6 global collaborators. Sample metadata almost always included a de-identified subject ID, COVID-19 status, age in years and sex. Where available, HLA class I and class II types were obtained from metadata supplied by the sample provider rather than from assay-based typing. The investigation overall reported the following: The quantity of clinical and demographic metadata differed by source and by participant and was supplied without curation.

Including the terminal cysteine and phenylalanine, the CDR3 comprises 12 residues. Only the CDR3 part of the read is kept: 36 bases, read in frame from the first base. The germline V gene gives CDR1 as MDHEN and CDR2 as SYDVKM. After removal of 6 bases from V and 3 bases from J, the junction retains 2 bases not matched to a gene. For this clone: Its antigen specificity is not known. Base qualities are not recorded, but no much larger clone differs from it by a single base.

TCRbeta CDR3 regions were amplified from genomic DNA using the immunoSEQ Assay, a bias-controlled multiplex PCR. The paper's data handling went like this. The number of nucleated cells in each sample was estimated by amplification of reference gene primers within the assay. To quantify the absolute abundance of each unique TCRbeta CDR3 rearrangement, sequence reads were collapsed and filtered. For each sample, productive Simpson clonality was calculated as the square root of Simpson's diversity index over productive rearrangements. The table was pulled from immuneACCESS by TCRdb, which kept in-frame rearrangements only. Such tables lose some clones; where checked, under half of the loss comes from unresolved V genes, and the rest has no known cause. The V and J calls and clone size come from that table; D and trimming were worked out from the DNA. This sample comprises hundreds of thousands of clones, about nine tenths of them detected only once. The ten biggest clones cover about 8.9% of the sample.

Enrolling through a virtual design, the prospective study's participants ranged in age from roughly 18 to 95 years and lived across 20 to 30 United States geographic areas. Cohort assignment in the prospective study relied on participant-reported clinical history from a screening survey and a study questionnaire. Recovered participants in ImmuneRACE Cohort 3 were defined by two consecutive negative NP/OP PCR tests, clearance by a healthcare professional, or resolution of symptoms. Mobile phlebotomists in the prospective study collected whole blood, serum and a nasopharyngeal or oropharyngeal swab from every participant. Participants in the prospective study had the option to provide additional blood draws and questionnaires over an approximately 2-month period. Before DNA extraction, prospective study blood samples were shipped either frozen or at room temperature.

The source of this sequence is a woman younger than 30 who had recovered from COVID-19. Sequenced: PBMCs or T cells enriched from blood (not recorded which). The chain was built from TRBV28 and TRBJ2-7, and 7 bases in between align with TRBD1. The CDR3 in this case is CASRGTVYEQYF. At the DNA level, the sequence is TGTGCCAGCAGGGGGACAGTCTACGAGCAGTACTTC.